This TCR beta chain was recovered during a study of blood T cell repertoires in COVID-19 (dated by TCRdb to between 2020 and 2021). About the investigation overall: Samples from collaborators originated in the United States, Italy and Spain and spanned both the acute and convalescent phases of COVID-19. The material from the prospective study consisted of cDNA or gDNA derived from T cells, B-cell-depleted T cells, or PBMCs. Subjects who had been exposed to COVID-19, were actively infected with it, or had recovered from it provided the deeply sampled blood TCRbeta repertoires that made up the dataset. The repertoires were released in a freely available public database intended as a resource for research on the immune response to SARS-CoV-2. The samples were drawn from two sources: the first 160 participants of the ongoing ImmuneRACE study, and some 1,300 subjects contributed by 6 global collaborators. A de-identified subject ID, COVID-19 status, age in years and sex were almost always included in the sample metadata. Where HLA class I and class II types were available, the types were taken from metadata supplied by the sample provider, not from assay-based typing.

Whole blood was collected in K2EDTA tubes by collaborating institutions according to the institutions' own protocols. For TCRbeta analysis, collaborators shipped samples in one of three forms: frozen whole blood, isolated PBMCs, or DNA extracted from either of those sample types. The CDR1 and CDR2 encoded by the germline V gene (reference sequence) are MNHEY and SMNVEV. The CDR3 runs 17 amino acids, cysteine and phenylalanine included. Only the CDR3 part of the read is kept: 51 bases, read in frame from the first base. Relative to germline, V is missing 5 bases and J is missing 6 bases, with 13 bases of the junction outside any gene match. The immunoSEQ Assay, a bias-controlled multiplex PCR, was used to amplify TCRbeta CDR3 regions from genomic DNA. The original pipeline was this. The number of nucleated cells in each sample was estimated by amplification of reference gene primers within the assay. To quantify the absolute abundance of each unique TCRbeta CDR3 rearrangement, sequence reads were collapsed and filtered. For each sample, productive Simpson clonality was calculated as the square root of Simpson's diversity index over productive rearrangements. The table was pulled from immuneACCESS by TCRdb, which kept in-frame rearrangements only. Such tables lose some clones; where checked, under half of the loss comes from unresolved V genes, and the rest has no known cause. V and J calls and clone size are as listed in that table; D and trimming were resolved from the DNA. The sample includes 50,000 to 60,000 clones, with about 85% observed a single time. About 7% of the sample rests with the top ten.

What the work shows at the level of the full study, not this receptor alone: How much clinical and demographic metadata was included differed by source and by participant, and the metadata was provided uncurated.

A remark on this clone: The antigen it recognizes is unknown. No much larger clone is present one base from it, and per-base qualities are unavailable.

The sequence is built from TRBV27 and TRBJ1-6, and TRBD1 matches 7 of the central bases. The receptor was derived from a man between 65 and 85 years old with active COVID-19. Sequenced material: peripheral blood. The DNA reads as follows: TGTGCCAGCAGTCCCGAGCGACCGACAGGGCTTAATTCACCCCTCCACTTT. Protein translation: CASSPERPTGLNSPLHF.